The 25 T cell receptor beta chains given below trace back to one sample, sequenced in a study of shared clonotypes between healthy human individuals (dated by TCRdb to the early 2020s). The receptor library was made with the immunoSEQ multiplex PCR assay. TCRdb stores this immuneACCESS table with in-frame sequences only. Part of the clones is absent; in the studies checked, under half of the shortfall reflects unresolved V genes, and no reason is known for the rest. In this sample the table shows hundreds of thousands of clones, approximately 96% of which occur a single time. The ten largest make up around 0.1% of the sample. CD8 naive samples consisted of CD45RO-negative cells that were positively selected for CCR7, yielding a CD45RA+CCR7+ population without TemRA cells. The sequenced sample was naive CD8+ T cells sorted from blood. In the paper's terms, the cell subset or site label means: CD45RA+CCR7+. The receptors stem from a woman under 40 in good health.

The chain joins TRBV4-2 to TRBJ1-1, with 10 nucleotides matching TRBD1. CDR3 length equals 14 residues. V was pared by 4 bases and J by 5 bases, with 4 bases of the junction left unmatched. Germline V CDR1 and CDR2: LGHNA, YNFKEQ. The CDR3 sequence: CASSRGTGETEAFF. As DNA, the CDR3 is TGTGCCAGCAGCCGGGGGACAGGGGAGACTGAAGCTTTCTTT.

The V and J genes are TRBV6-5 and TRBJ1-1, with 7 positions matching TRBD1. This CDR3 has 14 amino acids. Germline V gene data show CDR1 as MNHEY and CDR2 as SVGAGI. V dropped 6 bases and J dropped 4; count of bases not matched to a gene: 8. The CDR3 DNA follows: TGTGCCAGCAGGGGAGGACAGGCGATCACTGAAGCTTTCTTT. Protein product: CASRGGQAITEAFF.

This rearrangement joins TRBV6-5 to TRBJ1-5, with TRBD1 identical over 10 bases. This CDR3 is 15 amino acids long. The germline gives CDR1 MNHEY, CDR2 SVGAGI. Trimming took 5 bases from V and 1 from J; bases not matched to a gene: 2. The CDR3 nucleotides read TGTGCCAGCAGTCGGGACAGGGGAAGCAATCAGCCCCAGCATTTT. Its translation: CASSRDRGSNQPQHF.

The rearrangement joins TRBV27 to TRBJ2-3, with TRBD2 identical over 7 bases. V lost 7 bases to trimming and J lost 0 bases; unmatched junction nucleotides: 13. The CDR3 loop spans 17 amino acids. The V gene's germline CDR1 is MNHEY and CDR2 SMNVEV (reference sequence). CDR3 coding DNA: TGTGCCAGCAAAACCCCTAGCGGCACTAAAAGCACAGATACGCAGTATTTT. Translated: CASKTPSGTKSTDTQYF.

This rearrangement joins TRBV6-5 to TRBJ2-7; weak D call: TRBD1 (6 bases). CDR3 length equals 14 residues. Germline values: CDR1 MNHEY, CDR2 SVGAGI. Trimming shortened V by 6 bases and J by 4 bases, and 16 bases separated the two germline ends. The CDR3 spells CASSEGQIVYEQYF. CDR3 bases: TGTGCCAGCAGCGAAGGACAGATAGTTTACGAGCAGTACTTC.

A remark on this clone: Additional DNA sequences in this sample encode the identical CDR3. The V and J genes are TRBV9 and TRBJ2-1; TRBD2 matches at 8 bases. The CDR3 extends over 12 amino acids. In germline, CDR1 is SGDLS, CDR2 YYNGEE. V gave up 3 bases and J gave up 7 bases; unmatched junction bases: 0. The CDR3 reads CASSAGGNEQFF. Written as DNA, the CDR3 is TGTGCCAGCAGCGCGGGGGGGAATGAGCAGTTCTTC.

Here the CDR3 reads CASSLFDPGNLGEKLFF. Written as DNA, the CDR3 is TGTGCCAGCAGTTTATTCGACCCCGGGAACTTAGGTGAAAAACTGTTTTTT. V is TRBV28 and J is TRBJ1-4; the D is unclear. The CDR3 spans 17 residues. From germline, CDR1 is MDHEN and CDR2 SYDVKM. V lost 1 base and J lost 7, with 19 bases in between.

The V and J genes are TRBV6-1 and TRBJ2-3; D is tentatively TRBD1 or TRBD2 (5 bases each). The CDR3 is made up of 17 amino acids. The V gene lost 1 base and the J gene lost 6 bases, with 20 bases spanning the gap. Germline V gives CDR1 MNHNS, CDR2 SASEGT. The chain's CDR3 is CASSEGGATPGWDTQYF. In DNA, the CDR3 is TGTGCCAGCAGTGAAGGAGGGGCTACGCCGGGGTGGGATACGCAGTATTTT.

CDR3 protein: CASSYSTPEAFF. CDR3 nucleotides: TGTGCCAGCAGTTACTCTACCCCTGAAGCTTTCTTT. The V and J genes are TRBV6-6 and TRBJ1-1; no clear D gene. Trimming took off 0 bases at V and 6 bases at J, with 5 bases between the two ends. The CDR3 has 12 amino acids. CDR1 is MNHNY and CDR2 is SVGAGI in the germline V gene (reference sequence).

This rearrangement joins TRBV9 to TRBJ1-2; a weak D match, TRBD1 (6 bases). Trimming shortened V by 0 bases and J by 6 bases, and 15 bases separated the two germline ends. The germline gives CDR1 SGDLS, CDR2 YYNGEE. The CDR3 is 15 amino acids. Written as DNA, the CDR3 is TGTGCCAGCAGCGTAGGGGGAAGCAGGGGTGATGGCTACACCTTC. This sequence encodes CASSVGGSRGDGYTF.

The rearrangement links TRBV28 to TRBJ2-7, with D perhaps matching TRBD2 (7 bases). Trimming removed 2 bases from V and 4 bases from J, with 15 bases in between. The germline CDR1 and CDR2 sequences are MDHEN and SYDVKM. The CDR3 totals 15 residues. CDR3 DNA: TGTGCCAGCAGTTTAACAGGGACTATGAATTACGAGCAGTACTTC. Its protein product is CASSLTGTMNYEQYF.

The chain is built from TRBV5-1 and TRBJ2-3, with 10 nucleotides matching TRBD2. The J segment lost 3 bases and the V segment lost 4 bases, leaving 14 bases of the junction unmatched. CDR3 length: 18 residues. Germline V gene data show CDR1 as SGHRS and CDR2 as YFSETQ. The CDR3, as DNA: TGCGCCAGCAGCCGCCGGGGGCTAGCGGGAGTTAGGACAGATACGCAGTATTTT. Its translation is CASSRRGLAGVRTDTQYF.

This clone showed up just a few times. The CDR3 loop is CATSGGTNTEAFF. The CDR3 DNA reads as TGTGCCACCTCAGGAGGAACGAACACTGAAGCTTTCTTT. The rearrangement uses TRBV6-5 and TRBJ1-1; D unresolved. Between the trimmed V and J ends, which lost 10 bases and 1 base, there was a span of 13 bases. This CDR3 is built from 13 residues. Per germline, CDR1 MNHEY and CDR2 SVGAGI.

The chain couples TRBV4-1 to TRBJ2-1, with TRBD2 matching 8 bases. The V gene's germline CDR1 is MGHRA and CDR2 YSYEKL. The CDR3 has 15 amino acids. V lost 6 bases to trimming and J lost 7 bases; unmatched junction nucleotides: 11. The CDR3 DNA follows: TGCGCCAGCAGTAAACTAGCGGCCTTAGGAAATGAGCAGTTCTTC. This codes for CASSKLAALGNEQFF.

About this clone: The identical CDR3 is also encoded by other nucleotide sequences in the sample. This sequence joins TRBV19 and TRBJ2-7; tentatively, D is TRBD1 or TRBD2 (5 bases each). Germline V gene lookup returns CDR1 LNHDA and CDR2 SQIVND (reference sequence). V dropped 3 bases and J dropped 2 bases, with 11 bases sitting between them. The CDR3 extends over 14 amino acids. CDR3 protein: CASSIGGTTYEQYF. CDR3 sequence (DNA): TGTGCCAGTAGTATTGGGGGTACAACCTACGAGCAGTACTTC.

The chain recombines TRBV7-5 with TRBJ1-5; TRBD1, the D gene given by the table, was not confirmed from the DNA. TRBV7-5 is marked as a pseudogene. The CDR3 extends over 14 amino acids. The CDR3 region is CVRSFRGSNQPQHF. CDR3 DNA: TGTGTCAGAAGCTTCAGGGGGAGCAATCAGCCCCAGCATTTT.

The chain has TRBV4-1 and TRBJ1-5; D not resolved. Germline assignment: CDR1 MGHRA and CDR2 YSYEKL. The CDR3 runs to 15 residues. Trimming left V 0 bases short and J 0 bases short, with 6 bases between. CDR3 DNA sequence: TGCGCCAGCAGCCAAGACTTCGGTAGCAATCAGCCCCAGCATTTT. Translation: CASSQDFGSNQPQHF.

The chain couples TRBV28 to TRBJ2-5, with D hard to call. The V and J ends lost 7 bases and 0 bases respectively, with 9 bases between them. This CDR3 is built from 13 residues. The germline V gene encodes CDR1 MDHEN and CDR2 SYDVKM. The CDR3 spells CASNLPNQETQYF. For the CDR3, the DNA is TGTGCCAGCAATCTGCCTAACCAAGAGACCCAGTACTTC.

The J gene is TRBJ2-7, the V gene TRBV7-9, with 10 positions matching TRBD2. The CDR3 spans 17 residues. V lost 1 base to trimming and J lost 0 bases; unmatched junction nucleotides: 6. CDR1 SEHNR and CDR2 FQNEAQ come from the germline V gene (reference sequence). CDR3 sequence: CASSLGTSGTYSYEQYF. CDR3 nucleotides: TGTGCCAGCAGCTTAGGGACTAGCGGAACCTACTCCTACGAGCAGTACTTC.

This clone was seen only once. The chain is built from TRBV2 and TRBJ2-7; 8 positions match TRBD1. Germline CDR1 is SNHLY and CDR2 is FYNNEI. The CDR3 is 12 residues long. Unmatched junction bases numbered 5, after V lost 7 bases and J lost 6 bases. The CDR3 DNA sequence: TGTGCCAGCATCGGACAGGGAATCGAGCAGTACTTC. It translates to CASIGQGIEQYF. The whole variable domain, remainder taken from reference TRBV2 and TRBJ2-7, is EPEVTQTPSHQVTQMGQEVILRCVPISNHLYFYWYRQILGQKVEFLVSFYNNEISEKSEIFDDQFSVERPDGSNFTLKIRSTKLEDSAMYFCASIGQGIEQYFGPGTRLTVT.

The chain has TRBV9 and TRBJ2-7; D ambiguous. V lost 0 bases and J 5 bases, leaving 9 bases between the germline ends. This CDR3 is built from 13 residues. The germline V gene has CDR1 SGDLS and CDR2 YYNGEE. The CDR3 bases are TGTGCCAGCAGCGTAGGACATTCTAACGAGCAGTACTTC. The encoded protein is CASSVGHSNEQYF.

The chain combines TRBV27 with TRBJ1-2, with D possibly matching TRBD1 (6 bases). Deletions cut 0 bases from V and 3 bases from J, with 14 bases between. This CDR3 region has 16 residues. Germline loops: CDR1 MNHEY, CDR2 SMNVEV (reference sequence). The CDR3, as DNA: TGTGCCAGCAGTTTATCGCCAGGGGCGGGGGACTATGGCTACACCTTC. This codes for CASSLSPGAGDYGYTF.

The V gene is TRBV2, the J gene TRBJ2-7, with 9 nucleotides matching TRBD2. Germline assignment: CDR1 SNHLY and CDR2 FYNNEI. The CDR3 length is 13 residues. V dropped 7 bases and J dropped 5; count of bases not matched to a gene: 6. CDR3 protein: CASTGLASHEQYF. Here the CDR3 DNA reads TGTGCCAGCACGGGACTAGCTTCACACGAGCAGTACTTC. The variable domain in full, with the rest retrieved from reference TRBV2 and TRBJ2-7, is EPEVTQTPSHQVTQMGQEVILRCVPISNHLYFYWYRQILGQKVEFLVSFYNNEISEKSEIFDDQFSVERPDGSNFTLKIRSTKLEDSAMYFCASTGLASHEQYFGPGTRLTVT.

J is TRBJ1-2 and V is TRBV19, with unresolved D. Trimming took off 4 bases at V and 8 bases at J, with 11 bases between the two ends. The CDR3 sequence is 12 residues long. The germline V gene has CDR1 LNHDA and CDR2 SQIVND (reference sequence). Here the CDR3 DNA reads TGTGCCAGTAGTACCTCGGGGTTGGGCTACACCTTC. As protein: CASSTSGLGYTF.

This sequence joins TRBV7-2 and TRBJ2-1, with TRBD2 as a possible D gene (6 bases). Trimming removed 1 base from V and 6 bases from J, with 13 bases in between. The CDR3 is 15 amino acids. CDR1 is SGHTA and CDR2 is FQGNSA in the germline V gene. The DNA for the CDR3 is TGTGCCAGCAGCTTAGACCCGGGAGAGTTCAATGAGCAGTTCTTC. Protein sequence: CASSLDPGEFNEQFF.